The clone carrying this TCR beta chain was detected only a few times. Its antigen remains unidentified. Primed by a sample-barcoded 5' primer and a J-beta primer mix, a second PCR proceeded for roughly 7 to 11 cycles. Carrying 12 random nucleotides, a template-switch adaptor labeled each individual cDNA molecule. TCRdb re-analysed the 5' RACE reads in MiXCR, keeping a single row per CDR3 protein. The profile shows hundreds of thousands of distinct CDR3 sequences, approximately 25% of them singletons. This entry comes from a study of blood T cells in healthy people across ages. The study's findings and limits: Unsorted PBMC input precluded a conclusive naive versus antigen-experienced comparison.

CDR3 size: 14 residues. CDR1 and CDR2 (germline): SQVTM, ANQGSEA. Trimming removed 2 bases from V and 2 bases from J, with 13 bases in between. This same sample was also taken into another study, of T cells of mothers and their children.

The sequencing input was blood. The genes are TRBV29-1 and TRBJ2-7; D might be TRBD1 (7 bases). The sequence came from a boy younger than 18 in good health. The CDR3 nucleotides read TGCAGCGTTGAAACGCAGGGGGGACCCTACGAGCAGTACTTC. This sequence encodes CSVETQGGPYEQYF.